This T cell receptor (beta chain) was obtained from a study of vaccination effects on CD4 cells after COVID-19. Study in general: Pre-vaccine samples were drawn 16 days and one week before the first dose.

Before any sequencing was done, the ViraFEST assay used viral peptide pools to expand antigen-specific CD4+ T cells. Upon completion of more than eight days in culture, CD4+ T cells were isolated. According to PCR results, the person was infected with SARS-CoV-2 between March and December 2020. The CDR3 length is 15 residues. CDR1 is LGHDT, CDR2 YNNKEL, per germline (reference sequence). V was clipped by 0 bases and J by 0 bases, with 8 bases between them. For this clone: Antigen: not known.

The repertoire was sequenced with immunoSEQ multiplex PCR; TCRdb's copy has only in-frame clones and lacks some. The sample records 35,000 to 55,000 clones, around 75% being singletons. The V gene is TRBV3-1 (or the pseudogene TRBV3-2), the J gene TRBJ1-1; D not resolved. The sequence was obtained from a human donor who had a prior SARS-CoV-2 infection. The material sequenced was CD4+ T cells from PBMCs cultured with a peptide pool, taken before COVID-19 vaccination. CDR3 amino acids: CASSQDLGMNTEAFF. CDR3 DNA sequence: TGTGCCAGCAGCCAAGACCTAGGGATGAACACTGAAGCTTTCTTT.